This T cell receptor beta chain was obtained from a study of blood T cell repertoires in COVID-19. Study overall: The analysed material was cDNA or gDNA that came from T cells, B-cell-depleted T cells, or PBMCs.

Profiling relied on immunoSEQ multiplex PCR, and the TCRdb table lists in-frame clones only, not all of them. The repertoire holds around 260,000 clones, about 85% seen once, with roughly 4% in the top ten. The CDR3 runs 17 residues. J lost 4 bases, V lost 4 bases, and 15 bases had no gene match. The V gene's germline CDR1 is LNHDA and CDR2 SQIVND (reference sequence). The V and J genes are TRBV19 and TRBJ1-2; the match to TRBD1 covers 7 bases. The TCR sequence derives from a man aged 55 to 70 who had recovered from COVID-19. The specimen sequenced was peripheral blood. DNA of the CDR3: TGTGCCAGTAGTACAACCGGGACAGCTTTTTCGGGCTATGGCTACACCTTC. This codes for CASSTTGTAFSGYGYTF.